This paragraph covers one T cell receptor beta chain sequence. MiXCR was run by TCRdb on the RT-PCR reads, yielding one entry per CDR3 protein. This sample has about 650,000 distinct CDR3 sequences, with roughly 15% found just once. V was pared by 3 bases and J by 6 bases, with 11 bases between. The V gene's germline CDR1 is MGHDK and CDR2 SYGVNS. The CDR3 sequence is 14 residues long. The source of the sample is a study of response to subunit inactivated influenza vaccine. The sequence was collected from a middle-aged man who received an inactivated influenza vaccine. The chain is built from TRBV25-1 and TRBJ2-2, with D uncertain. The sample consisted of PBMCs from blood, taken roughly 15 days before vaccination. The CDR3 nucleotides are TGTGCCAGCAGTGATAGCAGGCGAGCCGGGGAGCTGTTTTTT. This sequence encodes CASSDSRRAGELFF. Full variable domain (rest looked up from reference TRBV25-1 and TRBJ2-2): EADIYQTPRYLVIGTGKKITLECSQTMGHDKMYWYQQDPGMELHLIHYSYGVNSTEKGDLSSESTVSRIRTEHFPLTLESARPSHTSQYLCASSDSRRAGELFFGEGSRLTVL.